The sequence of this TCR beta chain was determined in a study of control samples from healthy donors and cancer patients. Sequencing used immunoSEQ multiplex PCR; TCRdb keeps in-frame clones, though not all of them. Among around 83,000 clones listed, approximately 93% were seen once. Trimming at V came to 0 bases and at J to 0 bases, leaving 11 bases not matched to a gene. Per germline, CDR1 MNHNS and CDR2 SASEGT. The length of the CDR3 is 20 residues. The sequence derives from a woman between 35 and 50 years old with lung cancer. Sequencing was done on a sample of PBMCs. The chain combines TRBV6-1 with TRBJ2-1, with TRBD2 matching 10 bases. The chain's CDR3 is CASSEARLAGALSSYNEQFF. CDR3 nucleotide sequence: TGTGCCAGCAGTGAAGCGAGGCTAGCGGGGGCCTTAAGCTCCTACAATGAGCAGTTCTTC.